These 6 T cell receptor beta chains were sequenced from one sample in a study of Graves' ophthalmopathy and Graves' hyperthyroidism. Scientists amplified the TCR beta CDR3 regions from RNA transcripts. Scientists carried out first-round RT-PCR using HTBI primers and then a second-round multiplex PCR. TCRdb re-derived calls from the multiplex PCR reads in MiXCR, one entry per CDR3 protein. This table has nearly 400,000 distinct CDR3 sequences, about 17% appearing once. The specimen was peripheral blood. These receptors all stem from a woman between 18 and 30 years old with Graves' ophthalmopathy.

This clonotype was detected only a few times. J is TRBJ2-4 and V is TRBV7-2, with 9 bases aligning to TRBD1. There are 15 residues in the CDR3. Looked up from germline, CDR1 is SGHTA and CDR2 is FQGNSA. V lost 5 bases to trimming and J lost 7 bases; unmatched junction nucleotides: 9. CDR3 bases: TGTGCCAGCAGCGCGGACAGGGGTGGATTTAACATTCAGTACTTC. As protein: CASSADRGGFNIQYF.

This clonotype was seen many times. The V gene is TRBV28, the J gene TRBJ1-6; 11 positions agree with TRBD1. Germline CDR1 is MDHEN and CDR2 is SYDVKM. J lost 7 bases, V lost 10 bases, and 9 bases had no gene match. The length of the CDR3 is 15 residues. In DNA, the CDR3 is TGTGCCACAACCCTGGGGGACAGGGGGAATTCACCCCTCCACTTT. Translated: CATTLGDRGNSPLHF.

This clonotype has ten or more counts. The chain recombines TRBV4-2 with TRBJ2-7; TRBD1 might be the D (7 bases). Per the germline V gene, CDR1 is LGHNA and CDR2 is YNFKEQ. Trimming left V 1 base short and J 2 bases short, with 18 bases between. The CDR3 consists of 17 residues. CDR3 loop: CASSQGGVGQGAYEQYF. CDR3 DNA sequence: TGTGCCAGCAGCCAAGGGGGGGTTGGCCAGGGGGCCTACGAGCAGTACTTC.

The sample holds many counts of this clonotype. V and J are TRBV3-1 and TRBJ1-1; no clear D. Trimming took 0 bases from V and 1 from J, leaving 9 bases between them. The CDR3 runs 15 residues. In germline, CDR1 is LGHDT, CDR2 YNNKEL (reference sequence). The CDR3 DNA reads TGTGCCAGCAGCCAAGAGTACAGCTCGAACACTGAAGCTTTCTTT. This codes for CASSQEYSSNTEAFF.

This clonotype was counted many times. The chain links TRBV12-3 or TRBV12-4 to TRBJ1-3; 7 nucleotides line up with TRBD1. V was clipped by 5 bases and J by 2 bases; unmatched bases: 6. The CDR3 has 15 residues. Written as DNA, the CDR3 is TGTGCCAGCAGTCCACAGGGGAGTGCTGGAAACACCATATATTTT. It encodes CASSPQGSAGNTIYF.

This clonotype was seen at least ten times. V and J are TRBV6-2 or TRBV6-3 and TRBJ2-7; D not resolved. The germline V and J ends were trimmed by 7 bases and 4 bases, with 17 bases remaining between them. The CDR3 totals 14 residues. Germline CDR1 is MNHEY and CDR2 is SVGEGT. The chain's CDR3 is CASTFDLEVYEQYF. The CDR3 nucleotides are TGTGCCAGCACCTTCGACTTGGAAGTATACGAGCAGTACTTC.